These 14 T cell receptor beta chains share one sample of origin, sequenced in a study of shared clonotypes between healthy human individuals. Clones were sequenced by immunoSEQ multiplex PCR, and TCRdb holds only the in-frame ones, with some missing. The sample shows 980,000 or so clones, around three quarters of them seen only once. Sequencing used memory CD4+ T cells sorted from blood. Noted subset: CD45RA-negative fraction. The receptors stem from a young man in good health.

This chain links TRBV4-1 with TRBJ2-7; 8 bases align to TRBD1. This CDR3 contains 15 residues. Per the germline V gene, CDR1 is MGHRA and CDR2 is YSYEKL. The junction had 4 bases not matched to a gene; V was cut back by 1 base and J by 2 bases. DNA of the CDR3: TGCGCCAGCAGCCAAGTTGCGGACAGGGCCTACGAGCAGTACTTC. Translating it yields CASSQVADRAYEQYF.

On this clone itself: Additional DNA sequences in this sample encode the identical CDR3. The gene calls are TRBV15 and TRBJ1-5; the match to TRBD1 covers 8 bases. With V trimmed by 0 bases and J by 1 base, 8 bases remained unmatched. The germline V gene encodes CDR1 LNHNV and CDR2 YYDKDF (reference sequence). The CDR3 has 18 amino acids. CDR3 sequence (DNA): TGTGCCACCAGCAGAGATGGGGGCAGGGGGCGAAGCAATCAGCCCCAGCATTTT. It specifies CATSRDGGRGRSNQPQHF.

V usage is TRBV18 and J usage is TRBJ1-5; D gene unclear. Looked up from germline, CDR1 is KGHSH and CDR2 is LQKENI. The CDR3 is 14 amino acids. V was clipped by 3 bases and J by 1 base, with 7 bases between them. The CDR3 reads CASSPYGSNQPQHF. In DNA, the CDR3 is TGTGCCAGCTCACCCTACGGGAGCAATCAGCCCCAGCATTTT.

The chain uses TRBV14 and TRBJ2-3; 9 positions agree with TRBD2. The CDR3 has 16 residues. Germline CDR1 is SGHDN and CDR2 is FVKESK. Trimming at V came to 1 base and at J to 3 bases, leaving 5 bases not matched to a gene. The CDR3 spells CASSQGSSGTTDTQYF. The CDR3 coding sequence is TGTGCCAGCAGCCAAGGGTCTAGCGGGACGACAGATACGCAGTATTTT.

The chain employs TRBV2 and TRBJ1-3, with D maybe TRBD1 (6 bases). The CDR3 spans 16 residues. CDR1 and CDR2 from the germline V gene are SNHLY and FYNNEI. V lost 0 bases to trimming and J lost 2 bases, with 11 bases between them. CDR3 sequence (DNA): TGTGCCAGCAGTGAAGCGCATGGGGGCACTGGAAACACCATATATTTT. Translation: CASSEAHGGTGNTIYF.

This chain connects TRBV30 to TRBJ1-2, with no clear D. The CDR3 covers 12 residues. Germline V gene data show CDR1 as GTSNPN and CDR2 as SVGIG (reference sequence). The V gene lost 4 bases and the J gene lost 4 bases, with 10 bases spanning the gap. The CDR3 reads CAWNRLRYGYTF. CDR3 nucleotide sequence: TGTGCCTGGAACAGACTGCGCTATGGCTACACCTTC.

The J gene is TRBJ1-3, the V gene TRBV12-5, with D unresolved. The CDR3 covers 15 residues. V was clipped by 5 bases and J by 2 bases, with 13 bases between them. Germline V lookup: CDR1 LGHNT, CDR2 FRNRAP. CDR3 DNA sequence: TGTGCTAGTGGTCCGGGAATTTTGGCTGGAAACACCATATATTTT. It codes for CASGPGILAGNTIYF.

This clone appeared once. This chain connects TRBV6-5 to TRBJ2-1; 8 nucleotides line up with TRBD1. The J segment lost 7 bases and the V segment lost 6 bases, leaving 8 bases of the junction unmatched. Germline V gene lookup returns CDR1 MNHEY and CDR2 SVGAGI. The CDR3 contains 14 residues. CDR3 sequence: CASRKDREGNEQFF. As DNA, the CDR3 is TGTGCCAGCAGGAAGGACAGGGAAGGGAATGAGCAGTTCTTC.

This sequence joins TRBV19 and TRBJ2-5; 7 nucleotides line up with TRBD2. This CDR3 is built from 15 residues. The V gene end was trimmed by 4 bases and the J gene end by 4 bases; junction bases not matched to a gene: 9. CDR1 and CDR2 (germline): LNHDA, SQIVND (reference sequence). The CDR3 DNA reads as TGTGCCAGTAGTAGGAGCGGGGACGCACGAGAGACCCAGTACTTC. Translating gives CASSRSGDARETQYF.

On this clone itself: It may be a read error: a sequence one base away is much more abundant. The chain recombines TRBV5-1 with TRBJ1-2, with TRBD1 identical over 7 bases. CDR1 is SGHRS, CDR2 YFSETQ, per germline. The V gene end was trimmed by 5 bases and the J gene end by 4 bases; junction bases not matched to a gene: 5. The CDR3 totals 13 residues. The CDR3 is CASSEGGGYGYTF. The DNA for the CDR3 is TGCGCCAGCAGTGAAGGGGGCGGCTATGGCTACACCTTC.

This clone was counted a few times. The rearrangement joins TRBV5-1 to TRBJ1-1; 8 bases agree with TRBD1. V lost 4 bases, J lost 1 base, and 6 bases stayed unmatched. The CDR3 extends over 15 amino acids. From germline, CDR1 is SGHRS and CDR2 YFSETQ. The CDR3 here is CASSQTTGANTEAFF. Here the CDR3 DNA reads TGCGCCAGCAGCCAAACGACAGGGGCGAACACTGAAGCTTTCTTT.

The gene calls are TRBV30 and TRBJ1-1, with unresolved D. Trimming pared 4 bases from V and 1 base from J, leaving 10 bases between. This CDR3 comprises 13 residues. In germline, CDR1 is GTSNPN, CDR2 SVGIG (reference sequence). The CDR3 DNA reads TGTGCCTGGAAGGCCAGGACGAACACTGAAGCTTTCTTT. It specifies CAWKARTNTEAFF.

The chain is built from TRBV9 and TRBJ2-1; no firm D call. CDR1 and CDR2 (germline): SGDLS, YYNGEE. The ends were cut back, 0 bases at V and 9 bases at J, with 16 bases in the middle. This CDR3 region has 15 residues. CDR3 region: CASSVAATEFGEQFF. The CDR3 DNA reads TGTGCCAGCAGCGTAGCGGCTACGGAGTTCGGTGAGCAGTTCTTC.

This chain joins TRBV5-1 and TRBJ2-5, with D possibly being TRBD2 (5 bases). The germline V gene encodes CDR1 SGHRS and CDR2 YFSETQ. The CDR3 is 13 amino acids. V was cut by 7 bases and J by 4 bases, with 14 bases left in between. DNA of the CDR3: TGCGCCAGCCACTCGGGGTTGAGAGAGACCCAGTACTTC. It codes for CASHSGLRETQYF.